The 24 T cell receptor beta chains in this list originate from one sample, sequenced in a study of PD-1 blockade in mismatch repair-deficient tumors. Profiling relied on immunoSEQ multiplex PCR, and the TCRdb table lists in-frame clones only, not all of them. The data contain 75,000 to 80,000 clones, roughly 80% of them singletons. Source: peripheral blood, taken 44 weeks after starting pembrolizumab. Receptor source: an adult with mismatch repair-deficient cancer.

CDR3 nucleotides: TGTGCCAGCAGCTTTTTAGGGTATCAGTTCTTC. Protein product: CASSFLGYQFF. The genes are TRBV7-2 and TRBJ2-1; D gene unclear. CDR1 and CDR2 from the germline V gene are SGHTA and FQGNSA. V lost 3 bases to trimming and J lost 13 bases, with 10 bases between them. The CDR3 runs 11 residues.

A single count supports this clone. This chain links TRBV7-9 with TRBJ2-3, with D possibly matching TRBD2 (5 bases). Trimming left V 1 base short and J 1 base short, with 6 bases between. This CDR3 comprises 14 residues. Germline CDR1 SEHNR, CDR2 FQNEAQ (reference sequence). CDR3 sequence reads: CASSLGTRTDTQYF. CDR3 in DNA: TGTGCCAGCAGCTTAGGGACTCGCACAGATACGCAGTATTTT.

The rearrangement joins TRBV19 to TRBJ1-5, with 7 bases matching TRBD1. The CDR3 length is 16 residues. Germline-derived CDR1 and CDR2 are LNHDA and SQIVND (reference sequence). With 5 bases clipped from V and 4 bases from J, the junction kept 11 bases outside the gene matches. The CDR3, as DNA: TGTGCCAGTAGTCCAAAAACAGGGGAGGGAAATCAGCCCCAGCATTTT. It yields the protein CASSPKTGEGNQPQHF.

DNA for the CDR3: TGTGCCAGCTCACCACAGACAGGAGATTCCAAAAACATTCAGTACTTC. It codes for CASSPQTGDSKNIQYF. The chain uses TRBV18 and TRBJ2-4, with D possibly being TRBD1 (6 bases). The V end was cut by 1 base, the J end by 2 bases, with 12 bases between. The germline CDR1 and CDR2 sequences are KGHSH and LQKENI. The CDR3 contains 16 residues.

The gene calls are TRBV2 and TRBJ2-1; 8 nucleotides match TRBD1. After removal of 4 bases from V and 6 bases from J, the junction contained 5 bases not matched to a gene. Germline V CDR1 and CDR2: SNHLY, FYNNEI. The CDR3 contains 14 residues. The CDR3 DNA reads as TGTGCCAGCAGTGGGACAGGGTTTGGCAATGAGCAGTTCTTC. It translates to CASSGTGFGNEQFF.

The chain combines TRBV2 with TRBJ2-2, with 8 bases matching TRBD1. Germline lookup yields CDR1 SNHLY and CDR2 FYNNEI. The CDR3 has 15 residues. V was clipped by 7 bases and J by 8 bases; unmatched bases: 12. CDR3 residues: CASMKDRVVSGELFF. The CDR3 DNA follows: TGTGCCAGCATGAAGGACAGGGTCGTTTCAGGGGAGCTGTTTTTT.

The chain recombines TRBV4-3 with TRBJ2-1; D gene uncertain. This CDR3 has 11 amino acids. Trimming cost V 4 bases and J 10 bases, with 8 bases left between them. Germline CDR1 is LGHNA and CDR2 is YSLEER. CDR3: CASSPGKEQFF. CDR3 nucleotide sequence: TGCGCCAGCAGCCCTGGAAAAGAGCAGTTCTTC.

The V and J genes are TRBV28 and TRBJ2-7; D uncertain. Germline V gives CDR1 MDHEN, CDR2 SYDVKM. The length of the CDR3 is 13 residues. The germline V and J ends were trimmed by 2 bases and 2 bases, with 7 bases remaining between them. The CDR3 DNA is TGTGCCAGCAGTTTACCCGGCACCTACGAGCAGTACTTC. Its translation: CASSLPGTYEQYF.

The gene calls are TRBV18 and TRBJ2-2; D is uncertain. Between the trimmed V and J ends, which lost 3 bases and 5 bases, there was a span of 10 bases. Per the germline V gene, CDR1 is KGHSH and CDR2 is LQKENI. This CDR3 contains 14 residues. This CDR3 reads CASSPGVETGELFF. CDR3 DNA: TGTGCCAGCTCACCCGGAGTGGAGACCGGGGAGCTGTTTTTT.

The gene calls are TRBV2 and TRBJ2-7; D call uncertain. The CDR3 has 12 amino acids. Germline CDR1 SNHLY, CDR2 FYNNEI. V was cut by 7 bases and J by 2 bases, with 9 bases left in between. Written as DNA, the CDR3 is TGTGCCAGCAACGCCAGGACCTACGAGCAGTACTTC. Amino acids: CASNARTYEQYF.

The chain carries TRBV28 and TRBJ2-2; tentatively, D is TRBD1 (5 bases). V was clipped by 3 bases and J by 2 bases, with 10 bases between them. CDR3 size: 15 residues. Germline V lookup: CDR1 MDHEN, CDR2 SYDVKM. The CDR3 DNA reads TGTGCCAGCAGTTTGGGGCAGGGAAACACCGGGGAGCTGTTTTTT. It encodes CASSLGQGNTGELFF.

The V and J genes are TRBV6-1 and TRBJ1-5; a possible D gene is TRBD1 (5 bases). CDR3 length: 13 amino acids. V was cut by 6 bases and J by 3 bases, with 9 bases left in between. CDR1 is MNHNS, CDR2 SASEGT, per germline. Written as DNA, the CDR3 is TGTGCCAGCAGGAGGGGCGACAATCAGCCCCAGCATTTT. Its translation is CASRRGDNQPQHF.

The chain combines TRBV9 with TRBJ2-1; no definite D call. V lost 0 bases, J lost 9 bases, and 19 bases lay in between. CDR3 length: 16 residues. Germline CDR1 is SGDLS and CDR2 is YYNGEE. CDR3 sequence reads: CASSVDVSHTLGEQFF. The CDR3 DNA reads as TGTGCCAGCAGCGTAGATGTTAGCCACACTCTGGGTGAGCAGTTCTTC. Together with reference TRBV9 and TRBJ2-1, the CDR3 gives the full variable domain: DSGVTQTPKHLITATGQRVTLRCSPRSGDLSVYWYQQSLDQGLQFLIQYYNGEERAKGNILERFSAQQFPDLHSELNLSSLELGDSALYFCASSVDVSHTLGEQFFGPGTRLTVL.

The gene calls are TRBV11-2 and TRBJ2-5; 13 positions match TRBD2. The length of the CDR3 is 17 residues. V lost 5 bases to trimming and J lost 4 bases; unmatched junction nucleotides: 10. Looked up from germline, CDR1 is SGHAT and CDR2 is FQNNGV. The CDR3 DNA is TGTGCCAGCAGCCCCCCCGGGACTAGCGGGGTTGGAGAGACCCAGTACTTC. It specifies CASSPPGTSGVGETQYF.

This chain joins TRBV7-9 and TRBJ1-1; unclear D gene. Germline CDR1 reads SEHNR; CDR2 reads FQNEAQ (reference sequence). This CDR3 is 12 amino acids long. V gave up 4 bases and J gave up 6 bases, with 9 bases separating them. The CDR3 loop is CASSSPGAEAFF. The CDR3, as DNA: TGTGCCAGCAGCTCCCCTGGGGCTGAAGCTTTCTTT.

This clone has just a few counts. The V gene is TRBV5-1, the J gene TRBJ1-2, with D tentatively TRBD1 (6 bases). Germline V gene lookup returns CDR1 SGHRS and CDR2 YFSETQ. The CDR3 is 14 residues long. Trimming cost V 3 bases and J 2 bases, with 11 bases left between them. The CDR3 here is CASSSGTGNYGYTF. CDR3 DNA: TGCGCCAGCAGCTCAGGTACAGGGAACTATGGCTACACCTTC.

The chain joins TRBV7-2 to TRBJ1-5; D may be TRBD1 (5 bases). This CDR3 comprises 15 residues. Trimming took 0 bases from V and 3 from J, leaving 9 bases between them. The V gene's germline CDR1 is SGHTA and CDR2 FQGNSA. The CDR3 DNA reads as TGTGCCAGCAGCTTAGCGGGCAGGGCCAATCAGCCCCAGCATTTT. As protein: CASSLAGRANQPQHF. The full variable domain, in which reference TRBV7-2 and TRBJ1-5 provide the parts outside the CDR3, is GAGVSQSPSNKVTEKGKDVELRCDPISGHTALYWYRQSLGQGLEFLIYFQGNSAPDKSGLPSDRFSAERTGGSVSTLTIQRTQQEDSAVYLCASSLAGRANQPQHFGDGTRLSIL.

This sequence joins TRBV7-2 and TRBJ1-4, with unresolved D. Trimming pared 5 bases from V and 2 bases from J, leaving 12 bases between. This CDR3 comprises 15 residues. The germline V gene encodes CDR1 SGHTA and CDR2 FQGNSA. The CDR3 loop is CASSTGRRTNEKLFF. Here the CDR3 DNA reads TGTGCCAGCAGCACGGGTCGTCGCACTAATGAAAAACTGTTTTTT.

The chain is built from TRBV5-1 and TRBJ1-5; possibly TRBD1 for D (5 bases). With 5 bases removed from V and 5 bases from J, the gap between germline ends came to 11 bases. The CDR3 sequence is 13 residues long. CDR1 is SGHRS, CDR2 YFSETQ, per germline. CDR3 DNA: TGCGCCAGCAGTTGGGACCACGATCAGCCCCAGCATTTT. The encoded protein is CASSWDHDQPQHF.

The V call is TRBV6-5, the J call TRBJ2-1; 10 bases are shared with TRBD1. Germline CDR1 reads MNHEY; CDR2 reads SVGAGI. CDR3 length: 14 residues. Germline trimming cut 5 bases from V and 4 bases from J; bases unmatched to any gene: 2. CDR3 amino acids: CASSRTGGYNEQFF. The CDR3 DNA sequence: TGTGCCAGCAGTCGGACAGGGGGATACAATGAGCAGTTCTTC.

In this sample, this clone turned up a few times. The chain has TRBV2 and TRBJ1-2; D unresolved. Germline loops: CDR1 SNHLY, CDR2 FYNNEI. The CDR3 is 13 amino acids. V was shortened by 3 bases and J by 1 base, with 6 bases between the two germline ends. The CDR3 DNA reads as TGTGCCAGCAGTGAGTCGCATAACTATGGCTACACCTTC. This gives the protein CASSESHNYGYTF.

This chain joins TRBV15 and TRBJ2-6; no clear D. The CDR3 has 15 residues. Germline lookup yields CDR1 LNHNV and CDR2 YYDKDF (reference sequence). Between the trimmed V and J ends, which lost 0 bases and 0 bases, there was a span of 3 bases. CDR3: CATSRDPSGANVLTF. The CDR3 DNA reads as TGTGCCACCAGCAGAGATCCCTCTGGGGCCAACGTCCTGACTTTC.

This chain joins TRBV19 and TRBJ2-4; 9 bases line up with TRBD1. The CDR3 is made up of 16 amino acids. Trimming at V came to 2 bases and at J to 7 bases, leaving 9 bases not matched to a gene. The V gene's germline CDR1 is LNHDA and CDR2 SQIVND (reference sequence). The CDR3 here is CASSILQGQGRNIQYF. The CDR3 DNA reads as TGTGCCAGTAGTATATTACAGGGACAGGGAAGGAACATTCAGTACTTC.

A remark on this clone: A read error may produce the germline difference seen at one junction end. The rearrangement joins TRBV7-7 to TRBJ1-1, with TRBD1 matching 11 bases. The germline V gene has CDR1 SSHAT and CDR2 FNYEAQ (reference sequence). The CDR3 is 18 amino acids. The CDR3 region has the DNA TGTGCTAGCAGCTCCAAAAGATCCTGGACAGGGGGCTACACTGAAGCTTTCTTT. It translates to CASSSKRSWTGGYTEAFF.